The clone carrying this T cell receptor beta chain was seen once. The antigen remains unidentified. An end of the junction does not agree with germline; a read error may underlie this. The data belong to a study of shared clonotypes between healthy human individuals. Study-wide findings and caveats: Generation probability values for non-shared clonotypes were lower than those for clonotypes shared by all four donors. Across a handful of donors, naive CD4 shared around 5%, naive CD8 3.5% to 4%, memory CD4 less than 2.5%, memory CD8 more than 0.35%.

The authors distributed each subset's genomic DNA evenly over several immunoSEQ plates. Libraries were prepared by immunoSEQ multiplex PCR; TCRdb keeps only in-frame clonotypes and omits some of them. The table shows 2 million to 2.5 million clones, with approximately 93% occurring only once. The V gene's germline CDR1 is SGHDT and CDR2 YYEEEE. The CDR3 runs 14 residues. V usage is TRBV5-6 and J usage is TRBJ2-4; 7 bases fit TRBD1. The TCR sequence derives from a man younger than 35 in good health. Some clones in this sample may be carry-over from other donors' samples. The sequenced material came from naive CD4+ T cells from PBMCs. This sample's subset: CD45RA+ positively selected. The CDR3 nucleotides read TGTGCCAGCAGCTACGGGACAGCCCAAAACATTCAGTACTTC. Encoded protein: CASSYGTAQNIQYF. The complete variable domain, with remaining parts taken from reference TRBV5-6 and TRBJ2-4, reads DAGVTQSPTHLIKTRGQQVTLRCSPKSGHDTVSWYQQALGQGPQFIFQYYEEEERQRGNFPDRFSGHQFPNYSSELNVNALLLGDSALYLCASSYGTAQNIQYFGAGTRLSVL.